Below, 20 T cell receptor beta chains from the same sample are listed, as sequenced in a study of high-grade serous ovarian cancer treatment subgroups. Sequencing was performed with immunoSEQ multiplex PCR; in TCRdb, only in-frame clones are kept and a portion is missing. The sample lists approximately 4,200 clones, under 85% occurring once. The tumor samples were collected prior to definitive surgery or chemotherapy. The sequenced sample consisted of tumor tissue. These receptor sequences come from a human donor with high-grade serous ovarian cancer.

The chain is built from TRBV30 and TRBJ2-1, with unresolved D. The CDR3 loop spans 14 amino acids. V was cut by 2 bases and J by 2 bases, with 10 bases left in between. Looked up from germline, CDR1 is GTSNPN and CDR2 is SVGIG (reference sequence). As DNA, the CDR3 is TGTGCCTGGAGTCGAGCGAACGCCTACAATGAGCAGTTCTTC. This translates into CAWSRANAYNEQFF. Full variable domain (missing parts from reference TRBV30 and TRBJ2-1): SQTIHQWPATLVQPVGSPLSLECTVEGTSNPNLYWYRQAAGRGLQLLFYSVGIGQISSEVPQNLSASRPQDRQFILSSKKLLLSDSGFYLCAWSRANAYNEQFFGPGTRLTVL.

This rearrangement joins TRBV4-3 to TRBJ2-3; the D is unclear. Trimming left V 1 base short and J 2 bases short, with 7 bases between. CDR1 LGHNA and CDR2 YSLEER come from the germline V gene. The CDR3 runs 14 residues. CDR3 sequence: CASSQGASTDTQYF. Here the CDR3 DNA reads TGCGCCAGCAGCCAAGGAGCCTCCACAGATACGCAGTATTTT.

This clone is termed medium-sized. The J gene is TRBJ1-5, the V gene TRBV20-1; no definite D call. This CDR3 is 10 amino acids long. CDR1 DFQATT and CDR2 SNEGSKA come from the germline V gene (reference sequence). V gave up 4 bases and J gave up 5 bases, with 3 bases separating them. DNA for the CDR3: TGCAGTGCTATGTATCAGCCCCAGCATTTT. This sequence encodes CSAMYQPQHF.

This chain links TRBV5-6 with TRBJ2-1; possible D gene TRBD1, 5 bases. In germline, CDR1 is SGHDT, CDR2 YYEEEE. CDR3 size: 15 residues. With 1 base removed from V and 5 bases from J, the gap between germline ends came to 13 bases. The CDR3 here is CASSLNTAGNNEQFF. The CDR3 DNA sequence: TGTGCCAGCAGCTTGAATACTGCAGGGAACAATGAGCAGTTCTTC.

The chain has TRBV6-5 and TRBJ2-1; 8 bases are shared with TRBD1. The germline V gene has CDR1 MNHEY and CDR2 SVGAGI. CDR3 size: 15 residues. Trimming removed 6 bases from V and 0 bases from J; junction bases left unmatched: 4. The DNA for the CDR3 is TGTGCCAGCAGCACCGGGACAGGCTCCTACAATGAGCAGTTCTTC. Encoded protein: CASSTGTGSYNEQFF.

The rearrangement links TRBV5-1 to TRBJ1-2; D may be TRBD1 (5 bases). Trimming took off 2 bases at V and 6 bases at J, with 20 bases between the two ends. The length of the CDR3 is 16 residues. The V gene's germline CDR1 is SGHRS and CDR2 YFSETQ. CDR3 protein: CASSLEGPTLGNGYTF. CDR3 nucleotide sequence: TGCGCCAGCAGCTTAGAGGGACCGACCTTGGGAAATGGCTACACCTTC.

V gene TRBV6-1 combines with J gene TRBJ2-5; TRBD2 matches 12 bases. This CDR3 has 13 residues. The ends lost 7 bases at V and 5 bases at J; junction bases unmatched: 2. Germline V lookup: CDR1 MNHNS, CDR2 SASEGT. The CDR3 DNA reads as TGTGCCAGCACCGGACTAGCGGGGGAGACCCAGTACTTC. Residues: CASTGLAGETQYF.

CDR3: CASSFDRGPETQYF. CDR3 DNA: TGTGCCAGCAGCTTTGACAGGGGGCCGGAGACCCAGTACTTC. The J gene is TRBJ2-5, the V gene TRBV7-2, with 10 bases identical to TRBD1. Germline-derived CDR1 and CDR2 are SGHTA and FQGNSA. This CDR3 spans 14 amino acids. V trimming: 3 bases; J trimming: 5 bases; junction bases outside the gene matches: 3.

This clone was recorded a few times. The rearrangement joins TRBV5-1 to TRBJ2-7; D not certain. The CDR3 is 15 residues long. The ends were cut back, 3 bases at V and 6 bases at J, with 19 bases in the middle. Germline V lookup: CDR1 SGHRS, CDR2 YFSETQ. The CDR3 loop reads CASSSTKNPSGEQYF. Here the CDR3 DNA reads TGCGCCAGCAGCTCAACCAAAAATCCCTCGGGCGAGCAGTACTTC.

The chain combines TRBV29-1 with TRBJ2-2; 9 positions agree with TRBD1. With V trimmed by 6 bases and J by 4 bases, 3 bases remained unmatched. This CDR3 is 13 amino acids long. Germline values: CDR1 SQVTM, CDR2 ANQGSEA. The CDR3 here is CSVAGQGTGELFF. The CDR3, as DNA: TGCAGCGTGGCGGGACAGGGCACCGGGGAGCTGTTTTTT.

The V and J genes are TRBV15 and TRBJ2-3; no clear D. This CDR3 region has 12 residues. Germline lookup yields CDR1 LNHNV and CDR2 YYDKDF (reference sequence). V was shortened by 0 bases and J by 5 bases, with 3 bases between the two germline ends. This chain's CDR3 is CATSRDQDTQYF. The DNA for the CDR3 is TGTGCCACCAGCAGAGATCAAGATACGCAGTATTTT.

This clone was picked up a small number of times. V gene TRBV14 combines with J gene TRBJ2-3; possibly TRBD2 for D (6 bases). Trimming pared 5 bases from V and 3 bases from J, leaving 12 bases between. The CDR3 has 14 residues. The germline V gene encodes CDR1 SGHDN and CDR2 FVKESK. CDR3 bases: TGTGCCAGCAGCGGACTGGGGACTACAGATACGCAGTATTTT. It is translated as CASSGLGTTDTQYF.

This chain joins TRBV25-1 and TRBJ1-1; weak D call: TRBD1 (6 bases). This CDR3 spans 12 amino acids. Trimming left V 8 bases short and J 6 bases short, with 13 bases between. Germline assignment: CDR1 MGHDK and CDR2 SYGVNS. The CDR3 DNA is TGTGCCAGCGGTCCAAGGGGGGCTGAAGCTTTCTTT. Translating it yields CASGPRGAEAFF.

The rearrangement joins TRBV27 to TRBJ1-6, with 10 bases identical to TRBD1. The CDR3 runs to 13 residues. Per the germline V gene, CDR1 is MNHEY and CDR2 is SMNVEV (reference sequence). The junction had 4 bases not matched to a gene; V was cut back by 7 bases and J by 10 bases. The CDR3 spells CASTRDRGSPLHF. The CDR3 DNA sequence: TGTGCCAGCACAAGGGACAGGGGCTCACCCCTCCACTTT.

This clone has just a few counts. The V and J genes are TRBV2 and TRBJ2-7, with D possibly matching TRBD2 (6 bases). The CDR3 runs to 14 residues. The ends were cut back, 0 bases at V and 4 bases at J, with 10 bases in the middle. Germline loops: CDR1 SNHLY, CDR2 FYNNEI. The CDR3 DNA sequence: TGTGCCAGCAGTGAAGCGCTTCGGGGGTACGAGCAGTACTTC. This sequence encodes CASSEALRGYEQYF.

This clone occurred a few times. CDR3 amino acids: CASSRISGGAEETQYF. DNA for the CDR3: TGTGCCAGCAGCCGGATTAGCGGGGGGGCCGAGGAGACCCAGTACTTC. V usage is TRBV4-2 and J usage is TRBJ2-5, with 11 bases matching TRBD2. The V and J ends lost 4 bases and 5 bases, in that order; junction bases with no gene match: 9. This CDR3 is 16 amino acids long. CDR1 and CDR2 (germline): LGHNA, YNFKEQ.

The chain uses TRBV7-2 and TRBJ2-2; TRBD2 aligns across 13 bases. CDR1 is SGHTA and CDR2 is FQGNSA in the germline V gene. The CDR3 runs to 16 residues. V was pared by 5 bases and J by 7 bases, with 7 bases of the junction left unmatched. CDR3 region: CASSQLAGGLSGELFF. The DNA of the CDR3 is TGTGCCAGCAGCCAACTAGCGGGGGGGCTTAGCGGGGAGCTGTTTTTT.

This clone was picked up a small number of times. CDR3 in amino acids: CASSEWQLMASEAFF. Written as DNA, the CDR3 is TGTGCCAGCAGTGAATGGCAACTAATGGCGTCGGAAGCTTTCTTT. V and J are TRBV6-1 and TRBJ1-1, with no clear D. This CDR3 is built from 15 residues. Trimming left V 2 bases short and J 8 bases short, with 18 bases between. From germline, CDR1 is MNHNS and CDR2 SASEGT.

This rearrangement joins TRBV6-6 to TRBJ1-4; 7 positions agree with TRBD1. CDR1 and CDR2 (germline): MNHNY, SVGAGI (reference sequence). This CDR3 spans 16 amino acids. V shed 4 bases and J 2 bases; nucleotides not matched to a gene: 7. CDR3 loop: CASSFRPGGTNEKLFF. The CDR3 DNA reads TGTGCCAGCAGTTTTCGGCCAGGGGGTACTAATGAAAAACTGTTTTTT.

This clone was recorded once. The chain carries TRBV13 and TRBJ2-4; 8 nucleotides agree with TRBD1. CDR3 length: 14 residues. Germline loops: CDR1 PRHDT, CDR2 FYEKMQ (reference sequence). With 0 bases clipped from V and 8 bases from J, the junction kept 3 bases outside the gene matches. CDR3 DNA sequence: TGTGCCAGCAGCTTAGGGGGGGACAGGCACATTCAGTACTTC. It yields the protein CASSLGGDRHIQYF.